What follows are 20 T cell receptor beta chains derived from one specimen sequenced in a study of T cells in Graves' hyperthyroidism and ophthalmopathy. Amplified regions were TCR beta CDR3 sequences from RNA transcripts. TCR CDR3 underwent first-round RT-PCR with the HTBI primer set. TCRdb re-called the multiplex PCR reads through MiXCR, storing one row per CDR3 protein. This table has under 550,000 distinct CDR3 sequences, just under 20% appearing once. The material sequenced was blood. Receptors were obtained from a man between 35 and 55 years old with Graves' ophthalmopathy.

This clonotype was recorded many times. This chain joins TRBV2 and TRBJ2-1; 8 bases match TRBD2. Germline CDR1 and CDR2: SNHLY and FYNNEI. The J segment lost 7 bases and the V segment lost 5 bases, leaving 7 bases of the junction unmatched. The CDR3 is 14 amino acids. As DNA, the CDR3 is TGTGCCAGCAGTTTACTGACTAGCGAAAATGAGCAGTTCTTC. Its protein product is CASSLLTSENEQFF.

This clonotype has ten or more counts. This rearrangement joins TRBV11-1 to TRBJ2-2; a possible D gene is TRBD1 (5 bases). The CDR3 extends over 14 amino acids. The germline CDR1 and CDR2 sequences are SGHAT and FQDESV (reference sequence). Deletions cut 2 bases from V and 6 bases from J, with 10 bases between. The CDR3 region is CASSLLIGAGELFF. CDR3 bases: TGTGCCAGCAGCTTATTAATAGGGGCCGGGGAGCTGTTTTTT.

The chain couples TRBV27 to TRBJ2-7, with a possible D match to TRBD2 (6 bases). The CDR3 loop spans 15 amino acids. V was shortened by 5 bases and J by 5 bases, with 19 bases between the two germline ends. Germline V gives CDR1 MNHEY, CDR2 SMNVEV (reference sequence). The DNA for the CDR3 is TGTGCCAGCAGTCAAAGTCCCGGGACTTCAAACGAGCAGTACTTC. Translated, it gives CASSQSPGTSNEQYF.

The CDR3 loop is CASSLQDSNQPQHF. The DNA of the CDR3 is TGTGCCAGCAGTTTACAGGATAGCAATCAGCCCCAGCATTTT. The chain combines TRBV6-9 with TRBJ1-5; possible D gene TRBD1, 5 bases. This CDR3 contains 14 residues. V was pared by 4 bases and J by 0 bases, with 7 bases between. Per the germline V gene, CDR1 is MNHGY and CDR2 is SVAAGI.

V and J are TRBV7-8 and TRBJ2-3, with D maybe TRBD1 (6 bases). V was clipped by 5 bases and J by 10 bases, with 16 bases between them. This CDR3 spans 13 amino acids. CDR1 and CDR2 from the germline V gene are SGHVS and FQNEAQ. The CDR3 here is CASSPRGGDAQYF. The CDR3 bases are TGTGCCAGCAGCCCTCGTGGGGGCGATGCGCAGTATTTT.

This chain links TRBV6-1 with TRBJ1-5; D not resolved. The CDR3 covers 14 residues. Trimming removed 7 bases at V and 0 bases at J, with 10 bases between. Germline assignment: CDR1 MNHNS and CDR2 SASEGT. The CDR3 here is CASKQSYSNQPQHF. The CDR3, as DNA: TGTGCCAGCAAGCAGAGTTATAGCAATCAGCCCCAGCATTTT.

This clonotype has only one observation. V usage is TRBV7-3 and J usage is TRBJ2-5; the D call may be TRBD1 or TRBD2 (5 bases each). The CDR3 extends over 16 amino acids. The V gene lost 4 bases and the J gene lost 1 base, with 16 bases spanning the gap. CDR1 SGHTA and CDR2 FQGTGA come from the germline V gene. The CDR3: CASSYTPGTTQETQYF. DNA of the CDR3: TGTGCCAGCAGCTATACCCCCGGGACGACCCAAGAGACCCAGTACTTC.

In this sample, this clonotype turned up many times. The chain joins TRBV11-2 to TRBJ1-1, with D tentatively TRBD1 (5 bases). From germline, CDR1 is SGHAT and CDR2 FQNNGV. The V end was cut by 6 bases, the J end by 4 bases, with 12 bases between. The CDR3 runs 13 residues. As DNA, the CDR3 is TGTGCCAGCAGGGGCACCGGGGGCACTGAAGCTTTCTTT. This codes for CASRGTGGTEAFF.

This clonotype has more than one count but fewer than ten. V is TRBV19 and J is TRBJ1-2; possibly TRBD1 for D (5 bases). This CDR3 spans 19 amino acids. The V end lost 4 bases, the J end lost 0 bases, and 24 bases lay between the germline ends. Germline V gene data show CDR1 as LNHDA and CDR2 as SQIVND (reference sequence). The CDR3 region has the DNA TGTGCCAGTAGTACCCTCATTGCTTCGGCGGGACCGGCTAACTATGGCTACACCTTC. Its protein product is CASSTLIASAGPANYGYTF.

This clonotype has a count of ten or more. The chain carries TRBV6-1 and TRBJ1-1, with D unclear. The CDR3 extends over 12 amino acids. From germline, CDR1 is MNHNS and CDR2 SASEGT. Trimming pared 7 bases from V and 4 bases from J, leaving 10 bases between. In nucleotides, the CDR3 is TGTGCCAGCACGGACTCAACCACTGAAGCTTTCTTT. Amino acids: CASTDSTTEAFF.

This clonotype was seen more than once but under ten times. The chain couples TRBV20-1 to TRBJ2-7, with 8 positions matching TRBD2. This CDR3 contains 15 residues. V lost 5 bases and J lost 5; bases outside the gene matches: 14. Germline CDR1 is DFQATT and CDR2 is SNEGSKA (reference sequence). This CDR3 is CSAPSGGGPLNEQYF. The CDR3 DNA reads as TGCAGTGCTCCCTCCGGCGGGGGGCCTCTTAACGAGCAGTACTTC.

This clonotype was recorded only once. The chain recombines TRBV6-1 with TRBJ2-6; 14 bases agree with TRBD2. J gave up 2 bases and V 5 bases, and 11 bases lay outside the gene matches. The V gene's germline CDR1 is MNHNS and CDR2 SASEGT. The CDR3 has 20 residues. The DNA of the CDR3 is TGTGCCAGCAGTAGGACTAGCGGGAGGTTCCGCACTACTGGGGCCAACGTCCTGACTTTC. This encodes CASSRTSGRFRTTGANVLTF.

This clonotype came up many times. The chain is built from TRBV7-2 and TRBJ2-4; perhaps D is TRBD1 or TRBD2 (7 bases each). Germline V gene lookup returns CDR1 SGHTA and CDR2 FQGNSA. Trimming left V 5 bases short and J 6 bases short, with 17 bases between. The CDR3 consists of 15 residues. The CDR3 reads CASSPGGAGANIQYF. DNA for the CDR3: TGTGCCAGCAGCCCAGGGGGGGCGGGAGCAAACATTCAGTACTTC.

The sample holds a few counts of this clonotype. The V and J genes are TRBV2 and TRBJ1-3, with a possible D match to TRBD1 (5 bases). The germline V gene encodes CDR1 SNHLY and CDR2 FYNNEI. The germline V and J ends were trimmed by 7 bases and 0 bases, with 13 bases remaining between them. This CDR3 contains 15 residues. The CDR3 DNA reads TGTGCCAGCAAAGGGCCAGGGAACTCTGGAAACACCATATATTTT. Residues: CASKGPGNSGNTIYF.

In this sample, this clonotype turned up a few times. This chain connects TRBV20-1 to TRBJ2-1; 7 bases line up with TRBD2. CDR1 and CDR2 from the germline V gene are DFQATT and SNEGSKA (reference sequence). The length of the CDR3 is 15 residues. Trimming at V came to 1 base and at J to 1 base, leaving 4 bases not matched to a gene. CDR3 protein: CSARVDGRSYNEQFF. In DNA, the CDR3 is TGCAGTGCTAGAGTTGACGGGAGGTCCTACAATGAGCAGTTCTTC.

This clonotype was seen many times. This chain links TRBV6-1 with TRBJ1-2; unclear D gene. CDR1 MNHNS and CDR2 SASEGT come from the germline V gene. The germline V and J ends were trimmed by 3 bases and 5 bases, with 7 bases remaining between them. CDR3 size: 12 residues. The CDR3 DNA is TGTGCCAGCAGTGACGCTCGGTATGGCTACACCTTC. It specifies CASSDARYGYTF.

V and J are TRBV7-2 and TRBJ2-7, with TRBD2 as a possible D gene (6 bases). CDR1 SGHTA and CDR2 FQGNSA come from the germline V gene. The V gene lost 3 bases and the J gene lost 2 bases, with 17 bases spanning the gap. CDR3 size: 16 residues. The CDR3 region has the DNA TGTGCCAGCAGCTTGGGGGGTAGCGGCTTCCCCTACGAGCAGTACTTC. Encoded protein: CASSLGGSGFPYEQYF.

This clonotype was detected only a few times. The CDR3 is CASILKGSGANVLTF. Here the CDR3 DNA reads TGTGCCAGCATTCTAAAGGGGTCTGGGGCCAACGTCCTGACTTTC. The chain couples TRBV12-3 or TRBV12-4 to TRBJ2-6, with D possibly matching TRBD1 (5 bases). The CDR3 totals 15 residues. The V end was cut by 7 bases, the J end by 1 base, with 11 bases between.

Note on this clonotype: One base away lies a much larger clone, so this may be a sequencing read error. The chain combines TRBV12-3 or TRBV12-4 with TRBJ2-7, with D perhaps TRBD2 (5 bases). V dropped 2 bases and J dropped 5 bases, with 16 bases sitting between them. CDR3 length equals 15 residues. The CDR3 reads CASSLLGEWFHEQYF. The CDR3 bases are TGTGCCAGCAGTTTATTGGGAGAGTGGTTCCACGAGCAGTACTTC.

The chain is built from TRBV13 and TRBJ1-3; unclear D gene. With 3 bases removed from V and 3 bases from J, the gap between germline ends came to 12 bases. The germline V gene has CDR1 PRHDT and CDR2 FYEKMQ (reference sequence). The CDR3 sequence is 15 residues long. CDR3 in amino acids: CASSLNAVGGNTIYF. The CDR3 region has the DNA TGTGCCAGCAGCTTGAATGCCGTGGGTGGAAACACCATATATTTT.